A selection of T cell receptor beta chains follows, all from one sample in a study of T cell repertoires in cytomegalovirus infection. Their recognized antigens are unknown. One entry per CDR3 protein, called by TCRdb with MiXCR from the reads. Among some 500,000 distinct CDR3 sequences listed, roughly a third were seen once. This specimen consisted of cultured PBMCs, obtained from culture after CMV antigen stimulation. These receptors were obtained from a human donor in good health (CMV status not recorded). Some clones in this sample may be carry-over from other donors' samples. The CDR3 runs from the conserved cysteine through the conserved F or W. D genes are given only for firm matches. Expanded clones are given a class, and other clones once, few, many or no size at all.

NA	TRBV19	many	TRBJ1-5	CASSSGLVNQPQHF	TGTGCCAGTAGTTCGGGGTTAGTGAATCAGCCCCAGCATTTT
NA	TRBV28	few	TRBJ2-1	CASTSGSGSYNEQFF	TGTGCCAGCACCAGTGGTAGCGGTAGCTACAATGAGCAGTTCTTC
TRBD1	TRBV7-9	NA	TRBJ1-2	CASSTPGQGYGYTF	TGTGCCAGCAGCACACCGGGACAGGGGTATGGCTACACCTTC
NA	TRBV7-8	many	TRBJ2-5	CASQAIRTKAQYF	TGTGCCAGCCAGGCTATCCGAACTAAGGCCCAGTACTTC
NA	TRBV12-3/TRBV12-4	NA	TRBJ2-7	CASSPSTTLPVQYF	TGTGCCAGCAGTCCCTCAACAACCCTCCCGGTGCAGTACTTC
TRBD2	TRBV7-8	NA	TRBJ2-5	CASSFPSGSFRETQYF	TGTGCCAGCAGCTTTCCTAGCGGGAGCTTTCGTGAGACCCAGTACTTC
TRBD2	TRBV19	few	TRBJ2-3	CASSPAGTSGRMDGDTQYF	TGTGCCAGTAGCCCTGCGGGGACTAGCGGGAGGATGGATGGCGATACGCAGTATTTT
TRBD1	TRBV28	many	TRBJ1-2	CASSSTGELAGYTF	TGTGCCAGCAGTTCAACAGGGGAATTGGCTGGCTACACCTTC
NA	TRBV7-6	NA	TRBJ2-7	CASSLERTYEQYF	TGTGCCAGCAGCTTAGAACGGACCTACGAGCAGTACTTC
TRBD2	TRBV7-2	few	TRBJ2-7	CASSFSWTSGATYEQYF	TGTGCCAGCAGCTTCTCCTGGACTAGCGGGGCCACCTACGAGCAGTACTTC
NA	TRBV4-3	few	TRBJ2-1	CASSQDWASSYNEQFF	TGCGCCAGCAGCCAAGATTGGGCAAGCTCCTACAATGAGCAGTTCTTC
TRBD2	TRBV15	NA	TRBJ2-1	CATSRPAGFSSYNEQFF	TGTGCCACCAGCAGACCAGCGGGGTTCAGCTCCTACAATGAGCAGTTCTTC
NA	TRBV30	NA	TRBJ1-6	CAWSKQYFNSPLHF	TGTGCCTGGAGCAAACAGTACTTTAATTCACCCCTCCACTTT
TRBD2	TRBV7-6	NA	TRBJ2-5	CASSLSVAGVGETQYF	TGTGCCAGCAGCCTTAGTGTAGCGGGAGTAGGAGAGACCCAGTACTTC
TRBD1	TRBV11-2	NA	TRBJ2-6	CASSTGQGSANVLTF	TGTGCCAGCAGCACAGGACAGGGCAGCGCCAACGTCCTGACTTTC
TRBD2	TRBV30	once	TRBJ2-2	CACGTSGVTGELFF	TGTGCCTGCGGGACTAGCGGGGTCACCGGGGAGCTGTTTTTT
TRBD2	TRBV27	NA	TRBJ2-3	CASSLSGLAGGYTQYF	TGTGCCAGCAGTTTATCGGGCCTAGCGGGAGGGTATACGCAGTATTTT